Listed below are T cell receptor beta chains from one sample, sequenced in a study of regulatory T cells in long-lasting Graves disease. Each CDR3 protein gets one entry after TCRdb re-called the multiplex PCR reads with MiXCR. The sample records about 430,000 distinct CDR3 sequences, about 21% being singletons. This sample comprised peripheral blood mononuclear cells (PBMCs), obtained when the disease was refractory, from a patient treated with antithyroid drugs. These receptor sequences come from a female donor with Graves disease. Each CDR3 is given with its conserved first and last residue. A D gene is named only where the DNA matches it firmly. Clone size, where shown, is once, few, many, or a class for clones that have expanded.

v_call	clone_size	d_call	j_call	cdr3_aa	cdr3_nt
TRBV6-2/TRBV6-3	-	-	TRBJ2-6	CASSAIRQTGANVLTF	TGTGCCAGCAGTGCCATCAGACAGACTGGGGCCAACGTCCTGACTTTC
TRBV4-1	-	-	TRBJ2-5	CASSHGFQETQYF	TGCGCCAGCAGCCACGGCTTCCAAGAGACCCAGTACTTC
TRBV2	many	-	TRBJ1-5	CASSEEQGNGNQPQHF	TGTGCCAGCAGTGAAGAGCAGGGGAATGGCAATCAGCCCCAGCATTTT
TRBV3-1	many	-	TRBJ2-7	CASSLDGEQYF	TGTGCCAGCAGCCTCGACGGAGAGCAGTACTTC
TRBV20-1	many	-	TRBJ1-6	CSARVGDHSPLHF	TGCAGTGCTAGAGTAGGGGATCATTCACCCCTCCACTTT
TRBV6-4	few	-	TRBJ1-3	CASPDRSSGNTIYF	TGTGCCAGTCCTGACAGGAGCTCTGGAAACACCATATATTTT
TRBV30	few	-	TRBJ2-7	CAWSGGGRGEQYF	TGTGCCTGGAGTGGAGGTGGCCGGGGCGAGCAGTACTTC
TRBV3-1	-	TRBD2	TRBJ2-1	CASSQDTSGRAQFF	TGTGCCAGCAGCCAAGACACTAGCGGGAGGGCCCAGTTCTTC
TRBV5-4	few	-	TRBJ2-2	CASSHSGVHTGELFF	TGTGCCAGCAGCCACTCAGGGGTTCACACCGGGGAGCTGTTTTTT
TRBV29-1	few	-	TRBJ2-1	CSEKGDAYNEQFF	TGCAGCGAGAAGGGAGATGCATACAATGAGCAGTTCTTC
TRBV4-1	-	-	TRBJ1-5	CASSQAPHSNQPQHF	TGCGCCAGCAGCCAAGCTCCTCATAGCAATCAGCCCCAGCATTTT
TRBV20-1	-	-	TRBJ2-5	CSARAGKETQYF	TGCAGTGCTAGAGCGGGTAAAGAGACCCAGTACTTC